This paragraph covers one T cell receptor beta chain sequence. The antigen is not known. At one end the junction does not follow the germline gene, possibly because of a read error. Time point given: patch test 1, 2 weeks after DPC sensitization. Treatment here: therapeutic diphenylcyclopropenone sensitization with weekly scalp DPC. This sample stems from a study of human T cells and chemical hapten exposure. Overall study context: An area of 2 cm by approximately 2.1 cm on upper inner arm skin received 2% DPC for sensitization. Alopecia areata, totalis or universalis was found in mostly female patients. Study-wide points: TCRs at a frequency above 1 in 1000 stayed unchanged with DPC sensitization.

TCRdb fed the RACE reads into MiXCR, producing one record per CDR3 protein. The sample yields some 170,000 distinct CDR3 sequences, approximately 20% seen once. The CDR3 runs 16 residues. Germline CDR1 reads SNHLY; CDR2 reads FYNNEI. The input for sequencing was whole blood, taken in connection with sensitization to the hapten diphenylcyclopropenone (DPC). This sequence was found in a woman in her forties or fifties with alopecia areata. Some clones in this sample may be carry-over from other donors' samples. The J gene is TRBJ1-1, the V gene TRBV2, with D tentatively TRBD1 (5 bases). The CDR3 loop is CASREGPDGGKTEAFF. The CDR3 nucleotides read TGTGCCAGCAGAGAAGGGCCCGACGGGGGTAAAACTGAAGCTTTCTTT.